This entry describes one T cell receptor beta chain. Sequenced by immunoSEQ multiplex PCR; TCRdb stores in-frame clones only, minus some. The sample lists 25,000 to 35,000 clones, roughly nine tenths occurring once. This sample stems from a study of blood T cell repertoires in COVID-19. Study-level information: Italy, Spain and the United States were the sources of the convalescent and acute COVID-19 samples. Sample material is recorded as cDNA or gDNA derived from T cells, B-cell-depleted T cells, or PBMCs.

From germline, CDR1 is KGHSH and CDR2 LQKENI. With 2 bases removed from V and 8 bases from J, the gap between germline ends came to 15 bases. The CDR3 has 14 residues. The J gene is TRBJ1-2, the V gene TRBV18; D call uncertain. The sequenced sample was peripheral blood. This TCR came from a human donor in a cohort sampled during active COVID-19. The CDR3, as DNA: TGTGCCAGCTCACCAGTGACTCCCCCGAGCGGCTACACCTTC. It is translated as CASSPVTPPSGYTF.